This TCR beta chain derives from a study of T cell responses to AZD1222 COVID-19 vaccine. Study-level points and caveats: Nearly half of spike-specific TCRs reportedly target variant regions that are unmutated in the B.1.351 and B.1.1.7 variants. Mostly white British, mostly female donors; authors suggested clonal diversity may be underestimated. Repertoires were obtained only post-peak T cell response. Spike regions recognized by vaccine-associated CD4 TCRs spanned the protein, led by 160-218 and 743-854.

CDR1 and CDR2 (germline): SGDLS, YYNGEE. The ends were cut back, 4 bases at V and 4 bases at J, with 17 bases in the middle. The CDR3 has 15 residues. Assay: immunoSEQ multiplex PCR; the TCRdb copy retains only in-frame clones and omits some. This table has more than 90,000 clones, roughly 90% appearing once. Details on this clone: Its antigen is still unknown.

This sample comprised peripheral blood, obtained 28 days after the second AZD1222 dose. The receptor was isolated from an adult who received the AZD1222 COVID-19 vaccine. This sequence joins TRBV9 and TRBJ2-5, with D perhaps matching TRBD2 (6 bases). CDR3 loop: CASSRLGDSLETQYF. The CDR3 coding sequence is TGTGCCAGCAGCAGACTAGGGGACTCCCTAGAGACCCAGTACTTC.